This T cell receptor (beta chain) was identified in a study of blood T cells in healthy people across ages. Points from the study as a whole: The study could not conclusively compare naive and antigen-experienced cells, given its unsorted PBMCs.

Trimming removed 1 base from V and 0 bases from J, with 16 bases in between. This CDR3 has 17 amino acids. Germline CDR1 and CDR2: DFQATT and SNEGSKA (reference sequence). A J-beta primer mix and a sample-barcoded 5' primer were used in a second PCR of roughly 7 to 12 cycles. Each CDR3 protein is one row after TCRdb ran MiXCR on the 5' RACE reads. This table has more than 1,400,000 distinct CDR3 sequences, 40% to 50% appearing once. As for this clonotype: Its target is unknown.

Isolation per sample recovered at least 7 million PBMCs. This receptor was taken from a woman aged 18-29 years in good health. The chain uses TRBV20-1 and TRBJ1-5; D not resolved. The sequencing sample was made of blood. CDR3 bases: TGCAGTGCTAGAGGGAACGGATTACTGTATAGCAATCAGCCCCAGCATTTT. It translates to CSARGNGLLYSNQPQHF.